Below, 16 T cell receptor beta chains from the same sample are listed, as sequenced in a study of CXCR3-negative and CXCR3-positive naive CD8 T cells. Findings and caveats of the study: The study found more hydrophobic TRB CDR3s in CXCR3-positive naive cells than in CXCR3-negative naive cells.

cDNA libraries for TRB were generated by 5' RACE incorporating UMI labels. TCRdb processed the 5' RACE reads again and assigns one entry to each CDR3 protein, with no DNA. The listing contains roughly 140,000 distinct CDR3 sequences. Antigens of these TCRs are unknown. Sequencing used naive CXCR3+ CD8+ T cells from blood. Subset specified: CD45RO-CCR7+CD27+CD95- naive CD8+ T cells expressing CXCR3 (TNR3+). Source of these receptors: a human donor in good health. Some clones in this sample may be carry-over from other donors' samples.

The chain has TRBV15 and TRBJ2-2. Germline V gives CDR1 LNHNV, CDR2 YYDKDF (reference sequence). The CDR3 loop spans 14 amino acids. This CDR3 reads CATSISGTTGELFF.

The rearrangement links TRBV15 to TRBJ1-1. CDR3 length equals 15 residues. The germline V gene has CDR1 LNHNV and CDR2 YYDKDF (reference sequence). CDR3 protein: CATSRGVGRDTEAFF.

The rearrangement links TRBV28 to TRBJ1-1; with no DNA, the TCRdb D assignment of TRBD1 cannot be verified. The CDR3 sequence is 19 residues long. Germline-derived CDR1 and CDR2 are MDHEN and SYDVKM. The chain's CDR3 is CASSTRAGQGASSNTEAFF. Looking up the rest from reference TRBV28 and TRBJ1-1 gives the full variable domain: DVKVTQSSRYLVKRTGEKVFLECVQDMDHENMFWYRQDPGLGLRLIYFSYDVKMKEKGDIPEGYSVSREKKERFSLILESASTNQTSMYLCASSTRAGQGASSNTEAFFGQGTRLTVV.

The chain uses TRBV4-2 and TRBJ2-3; the TRBD1 assignment by TCRdb is unverifiable without DNA. The V gene's germline CDR1 is LGHNA and CDR2 YNFKEQ. The CDR3 is 13 residues long. The CDR3 sequence is CASSQETLDTQYF.

The genes are TRBV2 and TRBJ1-1; the D gene TCRdb calls, TRBD1, cannot be checked with no DNA. The germline CDR1 and CDR2 sequences are SNHLY and FYNNEI. The CDR3 length is 15 residues. The CDR3 here is CASSEFRDRVPEAFF.

V is TRBV9 and J is TRBJ1-2; TCRdb indicates TRBD1, and absent DNA this call remains unverified. CDR1 and CDR2 from the germline V gene are SGDLS and YYNGEE. This CDR3 has 16 residues. The CDR3 loop reads CASSVVETGALYGYTF.

The rearrangement uses TRBV4-3 and TRBJ1-1; the TCRdb call, TRBD1, lacks DNA for checking. The CDR3 sequence is 15 residues long. Germline V gene sequence: CDR1 LGHNA, CDR2 YSLEER. Here the CDR3 reads CASSQDSGGDTEAFF.

The chain carries TRBV28 and TRBJ1-1; the TCRdb call, TRBD1, lacks DNA for checking. The CDR3 has 14 amino acids. Germline CDR1 and CDR2: MDHEN and SYDVKM. This chain's CDR3 is CASSAHRVSTEAFF.

V gene TRBV7-6 combines with J gene TRBJ2-1; the D call of TRBD2 rests on TCRdb alone, since no DNA is present to check it. Germline CDR1 and CDR2: SGHVS and FNYEAQ. The CDR3 extends over 16 amino acids. CDR3 protein: CASSSGTSGDGNEQFF.

The rearrangement joins TRBV7-8 to TRBJ2-4; lacking DNA, the TRBD1 call made by TCRdb goes unchecked. The CDR3 consists of 15 residues. Germline lookup yields CDR1 SGHVS and CDR2 FQNEAQ. CDR3 in amino acids: CASTPDRPTHNIQYF.

The CDR3 sequence is CASSLDGQGSVRGYTF. The chain couples TRBV7-8 to TRBJ1-2; TCRdb's D gene call, TRBD1, goes unchecked for lack of DNA. This CDR3 has 16 residues. The germline gives CDR1 SGHVS, CDR2 FQNEAQ.

The chain links TRBV27 to TRBJ2-7; the D call from TCRdb, TRBD2, cannot be confirmed without DNA. The germline gives CDR1 MNHEY, CDR2 SMNVEV (reference sequence). The CDR3 is made up of 13 amino acids. CDR3 sequence: CASSPGGVYEQYF.

The V gene is TRBV20-1, the J gene TRBJ1-1; TCRdb selects TRBD1, and the lack of DNA leaves this call unchecked. The CDR3 is 13 amino acids. Germline CDR1 reads DFQATT; CDR2 reads SNEGSKA (reference sequence). The CDR3 protein is CSARSPDGVGAFF.

The chain combines TRBV12-3 or TRBV12-4 with TRBJ2-2; TCRdb indicates TRBD1, and absent DNA this call remains unverified. This CDR3 comprises 15 residues. CDR3 region: CASRSRNRATGELFF.

The J gene is TRBJ1-1, the V gene TRBV28. From germline, CDR1 is MDHEN and CDR2 SYDVKM. This CDR3 has 12 residues. CDR3 loop: CASTRAWTEAFF. The variable domain in full, completed from reference TRBV28 and TRBJ1-1, reads DVKVTQSSRYLVKRTGEKVFLECVQDMDHENMFWYRQDPGLGLRLIYFSYDVKMKEKGDIPEGYSVSREKKERFSLILESASTNQTSMYLCASTRAWTEAFFGQGTRLTVV.

V gene TRBV15 combines with J gene TRBJ1-1. The CDR3 is 14 residues long. Per germline, CDR1 LNHNV and CDR2 YYDKDF (reference sequence). Here the CDR3 reads CATRPQRPNTEAFF.